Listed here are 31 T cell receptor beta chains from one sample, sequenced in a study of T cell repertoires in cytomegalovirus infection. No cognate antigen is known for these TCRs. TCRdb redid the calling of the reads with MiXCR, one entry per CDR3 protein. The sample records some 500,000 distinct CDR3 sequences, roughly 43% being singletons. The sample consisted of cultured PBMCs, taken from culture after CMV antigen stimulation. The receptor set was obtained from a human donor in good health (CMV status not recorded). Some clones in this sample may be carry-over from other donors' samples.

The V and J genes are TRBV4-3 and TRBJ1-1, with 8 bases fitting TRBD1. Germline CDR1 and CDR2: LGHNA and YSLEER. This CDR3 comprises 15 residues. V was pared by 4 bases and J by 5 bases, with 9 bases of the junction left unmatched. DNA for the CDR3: TGCGCCAGCAGCCTCACTTCAGGGGGCGGAACTGAAGCTTTCTTT. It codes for CASSLTSGGGTEAFF.

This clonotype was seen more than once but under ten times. The CDR3 reads CASSPWEISGELFF. The CDR3 DNA follows: TGTGCCAGCAGCCCCTGGGAAATCTCCGGGGAGCTGTTTTTT. This sequence joins TRBV7-2 and TRBJ2-2; no firm D call. CDR1 SGHTA and CDR2 FQGNSA come from the germline V gene. This CDR3 contains 14 residues. Trimming pared 5 bases from V and 6 bases from J, leaving 13 bases between. Full variable domain (missing parts from reference TRBV7-2 and TRBJ2-2): GAGVSQSPSNKVTEKGKDVELRCDPISGHTALYWYRQSLGQGLEFLIYFQGNSAPDKSGLPSDRFSAERTGGSVSTLTIQRTQQEDSAVYLCASSPWEISGELFFGEGSRLTVL.

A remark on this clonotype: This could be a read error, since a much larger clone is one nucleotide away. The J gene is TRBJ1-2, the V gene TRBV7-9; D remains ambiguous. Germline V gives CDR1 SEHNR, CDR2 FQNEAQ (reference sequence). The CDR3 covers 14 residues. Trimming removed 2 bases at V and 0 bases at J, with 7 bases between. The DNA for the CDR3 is TGTGCCAGCAGCTTAAAGGCGGCTAACTATGGCTACACCTTC. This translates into CASSLKAANYGYTF.

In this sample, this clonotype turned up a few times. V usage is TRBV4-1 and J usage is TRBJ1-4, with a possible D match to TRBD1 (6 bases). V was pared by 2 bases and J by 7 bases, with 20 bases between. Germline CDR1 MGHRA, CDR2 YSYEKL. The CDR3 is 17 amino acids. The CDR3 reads CASSQRGGGAQGEKLFF. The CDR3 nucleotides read TGCGCCAGCAGCCAACGGGGAGGGGGGGCGCAGGGTGAAAAACTGTTTTTT.

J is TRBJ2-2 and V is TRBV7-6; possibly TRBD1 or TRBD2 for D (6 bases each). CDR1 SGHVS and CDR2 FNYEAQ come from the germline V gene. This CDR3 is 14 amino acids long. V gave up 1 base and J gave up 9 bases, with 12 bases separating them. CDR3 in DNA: TGTGCCAGCAGCTTAGGAAGGGGGGATCGGGAGCTGTTTTTT. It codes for CASSLGRGDRELFF.

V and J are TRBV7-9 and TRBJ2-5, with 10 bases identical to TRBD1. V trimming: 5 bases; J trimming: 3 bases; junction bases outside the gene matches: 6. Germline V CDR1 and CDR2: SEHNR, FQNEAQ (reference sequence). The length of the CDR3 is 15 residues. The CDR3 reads CASSTRDRGKETQYF. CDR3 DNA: TGTGCCAGCAGCACCCGGGACAGGGGAAAAGAGACCCAGTACTTC.

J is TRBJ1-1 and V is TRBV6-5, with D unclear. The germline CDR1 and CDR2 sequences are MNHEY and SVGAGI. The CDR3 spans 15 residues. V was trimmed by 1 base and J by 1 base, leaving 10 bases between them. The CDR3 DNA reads TGTGCCAGCAGTTACTGGGCCAGCTCGAACACTGAAGCTTTCTTT. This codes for CASSYWASSNTEAFF.

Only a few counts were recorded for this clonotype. This CDR3 is CASSFSTGDTQYF. The CDR3 coding sequence is TGTGCCAGCAGCTTTAGCACTGGAGATACGCAGTATTTT. V is TRBV7-9 and J is TRBJ2-3; D is undetermined. The CDR3 consists of 13 residues. Between the trimmed V and J ends, which lost 3 bases and 5 bases, there was a span of 9 bases. The germline CDR1 and CDR2 sequences are SEHNR and FQNEAQ (reference sequence).

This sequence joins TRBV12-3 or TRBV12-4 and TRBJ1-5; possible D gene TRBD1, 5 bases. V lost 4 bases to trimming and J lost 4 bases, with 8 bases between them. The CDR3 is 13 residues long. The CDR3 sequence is CASSWGTNQPQHF. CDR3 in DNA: TGTGCCAGCAGTTGGGGGACGAATCAGCCCCAGCATTTT.

CDR3 residues: CASSPTDRPDSPLHF. DNA of the CDR3: TGCGCCAGCAGCCCCACGGACAGGCCCGATTCACCCCTCCACTTT. The chain joins TRBV4-1 to TRBJ1-6, with 7 bases that match TRBD1. The CDR3 runs to 15 residues. Germline assignment: CDR1 MGHRA and CDR2 YSYEKL. The J segment lost 8 bases and the V segment lost 4 bases, leaving 8 bases of the junction unmatched.

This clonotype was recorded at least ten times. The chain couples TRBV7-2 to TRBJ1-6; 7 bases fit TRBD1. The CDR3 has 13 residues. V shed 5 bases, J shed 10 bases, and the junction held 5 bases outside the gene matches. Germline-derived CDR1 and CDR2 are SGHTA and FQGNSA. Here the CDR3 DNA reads TGTGCCAGCAGCCGGGACAGCCACTCACCCCTCCACTTT. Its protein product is CASSRDSHSPLHF.

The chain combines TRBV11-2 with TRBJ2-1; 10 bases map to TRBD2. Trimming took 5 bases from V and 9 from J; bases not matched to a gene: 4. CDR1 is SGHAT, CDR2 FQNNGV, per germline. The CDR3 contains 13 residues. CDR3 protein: CASSIQREGEQFF. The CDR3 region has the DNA TGTGCCAGCAGCATCCAGCGGGAGGGTGAGCAGTTCTTC.

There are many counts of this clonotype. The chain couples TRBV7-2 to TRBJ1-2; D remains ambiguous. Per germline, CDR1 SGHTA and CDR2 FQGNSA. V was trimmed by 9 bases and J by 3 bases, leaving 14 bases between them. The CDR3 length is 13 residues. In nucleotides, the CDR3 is TGTGCCAGGATATCGGATGGTGACTATGGCTACACCTTC. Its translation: CARISDGDYGYTF. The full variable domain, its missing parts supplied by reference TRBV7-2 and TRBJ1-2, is GAGVSQSPSNKVTEKGKDVELRCDPISGHTALYWYRQSLGQGLEFLIYFQGNSAPDKSGLPSDRFSAERTGGSVSTLTIQRTQQEDSAVYLCARISDGDYGYTFGSGTRLTVV.

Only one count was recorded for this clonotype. CDR3 loop: CASSIGSYTEAFF. The CDR3, as DNA: TGTGCCAGTAGTATAGGCAGCTACACTGAAGCTTTCTTT. The V gene is TRBV19, the J gene TRBJ1-1, with D unclear. CDR1 is LNHDA and CDR2 is SQIVND in the germline V gene (reference sequence). This CDR3 has 13 amino acids. The V and J ends lost 1 base and 3 bases respectively, with 6 bases between them.

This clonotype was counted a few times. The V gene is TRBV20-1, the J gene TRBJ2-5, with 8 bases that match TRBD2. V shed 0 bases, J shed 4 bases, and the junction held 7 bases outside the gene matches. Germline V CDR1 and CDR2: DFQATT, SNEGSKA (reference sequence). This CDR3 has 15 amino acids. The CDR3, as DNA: TGCAGTGCTAGAGACAAAGGGACTAGTGGAGAGACCCAGTACTTC. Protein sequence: CSARDKGTSGETQYF.

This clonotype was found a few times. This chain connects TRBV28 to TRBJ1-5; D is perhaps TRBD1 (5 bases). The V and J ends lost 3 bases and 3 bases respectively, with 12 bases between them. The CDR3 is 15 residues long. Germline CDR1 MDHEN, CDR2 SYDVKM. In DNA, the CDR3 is TGTGCCAGCAGTTTTACAGGACAATTCAATCAGCCCCAGCATTTT. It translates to CASSFTGQFNQPQHF.

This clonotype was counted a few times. CDR3 bases: TGTGCCAGCAGTAACTCTGGGGCCAACGTCCTGACTTTC. Encoded protein: CASSNSGANVLTF. This chain links TRBV7-9 with TRBJ2-6; D unclear. Germline V gene data show CDR1 as SEHNR and CDR2 as FQNEAQ (reference sequence). The CDR3 sequence is 13 residues long. V lost 6 bases, J lost 0 bases, and 3 bases lay in between.

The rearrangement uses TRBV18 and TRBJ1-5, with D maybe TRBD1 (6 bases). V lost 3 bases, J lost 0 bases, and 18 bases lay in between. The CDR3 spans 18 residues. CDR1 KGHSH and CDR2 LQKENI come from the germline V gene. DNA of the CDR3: TGTGCCAGCTCACCGGGGGCCTTAGCCTCTTATAGCAATCAGCCCCAGCATTTT. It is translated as CASSPGALASYSNQPQHF.

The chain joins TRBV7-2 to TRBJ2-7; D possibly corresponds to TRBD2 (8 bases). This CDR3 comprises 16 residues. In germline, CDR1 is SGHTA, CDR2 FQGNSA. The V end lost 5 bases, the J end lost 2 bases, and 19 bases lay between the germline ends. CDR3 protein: CASSARGPGGPYEQYF. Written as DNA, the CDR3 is TGTGCCAGCAGCGCTAGGGGGCCGGGAGGGCCCTACGAGCAGTACTTC.

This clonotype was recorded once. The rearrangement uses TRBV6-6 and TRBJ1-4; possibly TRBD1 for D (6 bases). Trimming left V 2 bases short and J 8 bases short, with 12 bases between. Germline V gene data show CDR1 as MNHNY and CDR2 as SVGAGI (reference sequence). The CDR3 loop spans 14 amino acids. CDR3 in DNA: TGTGCCAGCAGTTACGAGGGGGTCCCCGAAAAACTGTTTTTT. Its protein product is CASSYEGVPEKLFF.

CDR3 nucleotide sequence: TGCAGTGCTAGAGATCGACTAGCGGGAGTCACCTACGAGCAGTACTTC. This gives the protein CSARDRLAGVTYEQYF. The rearrangement links TRBV20-1 to TRBJ2-7, with 12 bases lining up with TRBD2. The CDR3 loop spans 16 amino acids. Germline lookup yields CDR1 DFQATT and CDR2 SNEGSKA (reference sequence). V lost 0 bases, J lost 2 bases, and 5 bases stayed unmatched.

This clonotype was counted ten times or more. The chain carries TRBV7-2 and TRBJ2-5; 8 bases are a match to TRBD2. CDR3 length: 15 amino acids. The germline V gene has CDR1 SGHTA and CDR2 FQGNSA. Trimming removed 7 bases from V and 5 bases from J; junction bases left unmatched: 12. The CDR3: CASTRAGGTIETQYF. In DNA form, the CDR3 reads TGTGCCAGCACCCGGGCGGGGGGTACCATTGAGACCCAGTACTTC.

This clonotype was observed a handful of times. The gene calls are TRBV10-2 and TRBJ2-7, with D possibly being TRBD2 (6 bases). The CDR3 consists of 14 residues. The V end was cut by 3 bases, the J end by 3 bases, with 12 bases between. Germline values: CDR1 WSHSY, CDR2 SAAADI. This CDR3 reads CASSERDSNYEQYF. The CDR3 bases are TGCGCCAGCAGTGAAAGGGACTCAAACTACGAGCAGTACTTC.

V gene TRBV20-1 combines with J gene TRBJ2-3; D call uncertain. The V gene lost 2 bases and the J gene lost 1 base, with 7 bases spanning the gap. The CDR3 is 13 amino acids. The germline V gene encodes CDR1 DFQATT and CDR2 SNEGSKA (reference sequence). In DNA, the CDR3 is TGCAGTGCTAGATGGGAACGCACAGATACGCAGTATTTT. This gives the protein CSARWERTDTQYF.

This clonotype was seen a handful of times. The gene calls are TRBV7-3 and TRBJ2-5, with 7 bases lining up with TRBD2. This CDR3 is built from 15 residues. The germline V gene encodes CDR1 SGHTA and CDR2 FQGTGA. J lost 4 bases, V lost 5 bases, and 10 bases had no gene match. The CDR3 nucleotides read TGTGCCAGCAGCCCACTAGCGATCACGGGAGAGACCCAGTACTTC. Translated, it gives CASSPLAITGETQYF.

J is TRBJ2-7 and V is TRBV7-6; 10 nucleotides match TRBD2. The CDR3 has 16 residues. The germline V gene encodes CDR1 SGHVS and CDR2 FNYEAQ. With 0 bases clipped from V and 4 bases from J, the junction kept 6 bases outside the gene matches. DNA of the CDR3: TGTGCCAGCAGCTTAGCGCCTCTAGCGGGAGTGTACGAGCAGTACTTC. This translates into CASSLAPLAGVYEQYF. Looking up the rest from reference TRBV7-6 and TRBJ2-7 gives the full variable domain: GAGVSQSPRYKVTKRGQDVALRCDPISGHVSLYWYRQALGQGPEFLTYFNYEAQQDKSGLPNDRFSAERPEGSISTLTIQRTEQRDSAMYRCASSLAPLAGVYEQYFGPGTRLTVT.

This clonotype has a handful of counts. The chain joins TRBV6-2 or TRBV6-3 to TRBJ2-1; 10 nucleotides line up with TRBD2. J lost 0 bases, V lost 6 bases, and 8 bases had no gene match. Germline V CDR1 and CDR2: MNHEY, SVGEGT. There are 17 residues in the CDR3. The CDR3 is CASRPGLAVNSYNEQFF. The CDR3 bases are TGTGCCAGCAGGCCCGGACTAGCGGTAAACTCCTACAATGAGCAGTTCTTC.

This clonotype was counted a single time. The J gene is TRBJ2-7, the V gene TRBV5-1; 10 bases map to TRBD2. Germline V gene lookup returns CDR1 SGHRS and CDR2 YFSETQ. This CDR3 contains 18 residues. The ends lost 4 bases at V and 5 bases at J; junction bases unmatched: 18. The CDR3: CASSHKRPLGTSDDEQYF. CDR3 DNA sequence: TGCGCCAGCAGCCACAAACGGCCTTTAGGGACTAGCGATGACGAGCAGTACTTC.

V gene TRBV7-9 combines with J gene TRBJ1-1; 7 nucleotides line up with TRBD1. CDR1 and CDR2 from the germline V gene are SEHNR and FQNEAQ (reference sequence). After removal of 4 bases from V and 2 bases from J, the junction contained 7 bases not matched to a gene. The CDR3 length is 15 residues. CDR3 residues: CASSSIGTVNTEAFF. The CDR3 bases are TGTGCCAGCAGCTCTATTGGGACAGTTAACACTGAAGCTTTCTTT.

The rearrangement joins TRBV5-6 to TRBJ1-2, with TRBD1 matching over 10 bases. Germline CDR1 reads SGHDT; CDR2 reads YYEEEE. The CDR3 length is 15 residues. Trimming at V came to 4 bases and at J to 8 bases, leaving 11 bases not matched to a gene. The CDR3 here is CASSPIFGTGVGYTF. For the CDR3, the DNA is TGTGCCAGCAGCCCAATTTTCGGGACAGGGGTCGGCTACACCTTC.

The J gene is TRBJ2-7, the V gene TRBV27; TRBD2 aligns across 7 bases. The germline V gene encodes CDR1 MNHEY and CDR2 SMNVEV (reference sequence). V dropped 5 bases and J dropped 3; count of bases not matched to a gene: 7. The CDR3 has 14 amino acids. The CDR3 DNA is TGTGCCAGCAGTATAACGGGGGGAAACTACGAGCAGTACTTC. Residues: CASSITGGNYEQYF.